This entry lists 27 T cell receptor beta chains sequenced from one sample in a study of response to subunit inactivated influenza vaccine. TCRdb analysed the RT-PCR reads with MiXCR anew, one entry per CDR3 protein. The table records about 180,000 distinct CDR3 sequences, over 8.5% of them present only once. Sequenced here: CD8+ T cells sorted from PBMCs, sampled less than 30 months after vaccination. The receptors originated from a man between 50 and 70 years old who received an inactivated influenza vaccine.

In its sample, this clonotype was seen many times. The chain couples TRBV29-1 to TRBJ2-7; D perhaps matches TRBD2 (6 bases). V was pared by 4 bases and J by 2 bases, with 12 bases between. The CDR3 has 13 amino acids. CDR1 and CDR2 (germline): SQVTM, ANQGSEA. CDR3 sequence reads: CSVVWDLPYEQYF. CDR3 nucleotides: TGCAGCGTTGTGTGGGACTTGCCCTACGAGCAGTACTTC.

The genes are TRBV14 and TRBJ2-7; possibly TRBD2 for D (5 bases). Between the trimmed V and J ends, which lost 7 bases and 7 bases, there was a span of 11 bases. This CDR3 contains 11 residues. Germline values: CDR1 SGHDN, CDR2 FVKESK. The CDR3 DNA reads as TGTGCCAGCACCCGAGGGTGGGAGCAGTACTTC. Its translation: CASTRGWEQYF.

This clonotype was observed a few times. The chain recombines TRBV5-1 with TRBJ1-5; D gene ambiguous. This CDR3 is 15 amino acids long. Trimming shortened V by 0 bases and J by 4 bases, and 11 bases separated the two germline ends. Looked up from germline, CDR1 is SGHRS and CDR2 is YFSETQ. In DNA, the CDR3 is TGCGCCAGCAGCTTGGATCCGGGTGGAAATCAGCCCCAGCATTTT. Protein product: CASSLDPGGNQPQHF.

In this sample, this clonotype turned up many times. The gene calls are TRBV25-1 and TRBJ1-5; 7 bases map to TRBD1. Germline V gene data show CDR1 as MGHDK and CDR2 as SYGVNS. Trimming took 6 bases from V and 2 from J; bases not matched to a gene: 4. The CDR3 is made up of 14 amino acids. CDR3 residues: CASRQGSGNQPQHF. The CDR3 nucleotides are TGTGCCAGCAGACAGGGGAGCGGCAATCAGCCCCAGCATTTT.

The CDR3 nucleotides are TGTGCCAGCAGTTTATCCGGGGGGCCAGCGGTAGATACGCAGTATTTT. It yields the protein CASSLSGGPAVDTQYF. The V and J genes are TRBV28 and TRBJ2-3; a possible D gene is TRBD2 (7 bases). Per germline, CDR1 MDHEN and CDR2 SYDVKM. V gave up 1 base and J gave up 5 bases, with 16 bases separating them. This CDR3 is 16 amino acids long.

The gene calls are TRBV5-5 and TRBJ2-6; the D call may be TRBD1 or TRBD2 (5 bases each). The V gene lost 4 bases and the J gene lost 0 bases, with 17 bases spanning the gap. Germline V gene lookup returns CDR1 SGHKS and CDR2 YYEKEE (reference sequence). The CDR3 sequence is 18 residues long. The CDR3 protein is CASSGEKGPHSGANVLTF. The CDR3 DNA follows: TGTGCCAGCAGCGGGGAAAAGGGACCTCACTCTGGGGCCAACGTCCTGACTTTC.

This clonotype was seen a few times. The rearrangement uses TRBV30 and TRBJ2-1; no clear D. This CDR3 contains 13 residues. The V and J ends lost 5 bases and 4 bases respectively, with 12 bases between them. The germline V gene encodes CDR1 GTSNPN and CDR2 SVGIG (reference sequence). The CDR3, as DNA: TGTGCCTGGGATTTGAGACATTACAATGAGCAGTTCTTC. This gives the protein CAWDLRHYNEQFF.

This clonotype appeared many times. The chain couples TRBV7-9 to TRBJ2-1; the D is unclear. CDR1 is SEHNR and CDR2 is FQNEAQ in the germline V gene (reference sequence). Trimming took 6 bases from V and 8 from J, leaving 8 bases between them. The CDR3 sequence is 11 residues long. The CDR3 sequence is CASSRRDEQFF. CDR3 bases: TGTGCCAGCAGTCGACGGGATGAGCAGTTCTTC.

This clonotype was counted ten times or more. The chain joins TRBV4-2 to TRBJ2-5, with TRBD1 matching over 9 bases. This CDR3 is 16 amino acids long. After removal of 4 bases from V and 1 base from J, the junction contained 7 bases not matched to a gene. Germline V lookup: CDR1 LGHNA, CDR2 YNFKEQ. CDR3: CASSPLSDRGQETQYF. CDR3 DNA: TGTGCCAGCAGCCCTTTATCGGACAGGGGCCAAGAGACCCAGTACTTC.

This clonotype has ten or more counts. This chain joins TRBV10-3 and TRBJ2-2; weak D call: TRBD2 (6 bases). The germline CDR1 and CDR2 sequences are ENHRY and SYGVKD. V was cut by 3 bases and J by 5 bases, with 16 bases left in between. The CDR3 spans 16 residues. The chain's CDR3 is CAISDLTRDATGELFF. The DNA for the CDR3 is TGTGCCATCAGTGATCTGACTAGGGACGCTACCGGGGAGCTGTTTTTT.

This clonotype was seen many times. The chain carries TRBV5-6 and TRBJ2-3; D gene unclear. Germline V gene data show CDR1 as SGHDT and CDR2 as YYEEEE. V lost 2 bases and J 3 bases, leaving 7 bases between the germline ends. CDR3 length: 13 residues. CDR3 loop: CASSLIGTDTQYF. The CDR3 DNA reads as TGTGCCAGCAGCTTAATTGGTACAGATACGCAGTATTTT.

The table lists this clonotype with many counts. The V call is TRBV12-3 or TRBV12-4, the J call TRBJ2-3; 8 positions agree with TRBD2. The V and J ends lost 8 bases and 1 base, in that order; junction bases with no gene match: 5. The CDR3 consists of 14 residues. For the CDR3, the DNA is TGTGCCAGCTCCACCGGGGGGGGCACAGATACGCAGTATTTT. Translating it yields CASSTGGGTDTQYF.

This clonotype was counted a few times. V and J are TRBV14 and TRBJ1-4; TRBD1 is a possible D gene (5 bases). Germline-derived CDR1 and CDR2 are SGHDN and FVKESK. The CDR3 is 16 amino acids. Deletions cut 0 bases from V and 7 bases from J, with 15 bases between. This CDR3 is CASSQESWDVLEKLFF. CDR3 coding DNA: TGTGCCAGCAGCCAAGAGAGTTGGGACGTGCTTGAAAAACTGTTTTTT.

The gene calls are TRBV7-9 and TRBJ2-2; possibly TRBD1 for D (6 bases). The length of the CDR3 is 13 residues. Looked up from germline, CDR1 is SEHNR and CDR2 is FQNEAQ (reference sequence). V dropped 4 bases and J dropped 5 bases, with 8 bases sitting between them. This CDR3 reads CASSWTETGELFF. CDR3 DNA sequence: TGTGCCAGCAGCTGGACAGAGACCGGGGAGCTGTTTTTT.

This chain uses TRBV27 with TRBJ2-7, with 10 bases identical to TRBD1. The CDR3 covers 14 residues. V was clipped by 3 bases and J by 6 bases; unmatched bases: 5. In germline, CDR1 is MNHEY, CDR2 SMNVEV (reference sequence). The CDR3 DNA reads TGTGCCAGCAGTTTCGGGACAGGGGCCTCCGAGCAGTACTTC. Translating it yields CASSFGTGASEQYF.

This clonotype was counted ten times or more. The chain uses TRBV27 and TRBJ2-7, with 8 bases fitting TRBD2. The CDR3 loop spans 15 amino acids. Germline V gives CDR1 MNHEY, CDR2 SMNVEV (reference sequence). The J segment lost 3 bases and the V segment lost 5 bases, leaving 9 bases of the junction unmatched. CDR3 region: CASSPSVSGNYEQYF. CDR3 nucleotide sequence: TGTGCCAGCAGTCCAAGCGTTAGCGGGAACTACGAGCAGTACTTC.

This rearrangement joins TRBV6-2 or TRBV6-3 to TRBJ2-5; 9 bases fit TRBD1. The junction had 12 bases not matched to a gene; V was cut back by 8 bases and J by 5 bases. CDR1 MNHEY and CDR2 SVGEGT come from the germline V gene. This CDR3 region has 15 residues. The CDR3 DNA follows: TGTGCCAGCGCCCAGGACAGGGGCTACCTGGAGACCCAGTACTTC. It translates to CASAQDRGYLETQYF.

The chain combines TRBV6-2 or TRBV6-3 with TRBJ1-5; TRBD1 is a possible D gene (5 bases). The CDR3 spans 14 residues. Germline-derived CDR1 and CDR2 are MNHEY and SVGEGT. V was trimmed by 8 bases and J by 6 bases, leaving 17 bases between them. The CDR3 protein is CASREPTGAQPQHF. CDR3 bases: TGTGCCAGCCGGGAACCTACAGGCGCTCAGCCCCAGCATTTT.

This chain links TRBV10-3 with TRBJ1-1; D gene ambiguous. Germline CDR1 and CDR2: ENHRY and SYGVKD. The V and J ends lost 7 bases and 1 base respectively, with 13 bases between them. The CDR3 has 14 residues. The CDR3 is CAINDVWANTEAFF. CDR3 nucleotide sequence: TGTGCCATCAATGATGTCTGGGCGAACACTGAAGCTTTCTTT.

The chain employs TRBV5-6 and TRBJ2-7; 8 bases align to TRBD2. The junction had 3 bases not matched to a gene; V was cut back by 4 bases and J by 0 bases. This CDR3 contains 14 residues. The germline gives CDR1 SGHDT, CDR2 YYEEEE. CDR3 sequence reads: CASSAGLGSYEQYF. Written as DNA, the CDR3 is TGTGCCAGCAGCGCGGGACTAGGCTCCTACGAGCAGTACTTC. Using reference TRBV5-6 and TRBJ2-7 for the parts outside the CDR3, the full variable domain is DAGVTQSPTHLIKTRGQQVTLRCSPKSGHDTVSWYQQALGQGPQFIFQYYEEEERQRGNFPDRFSGHQFPNYSSELNVNALLLGDSALYLCASSAGLGSYEQYFGPGTRLTVT.

CDR3 bases: TGTGCCAGCAGCTTAGTGGTTGAGAACACTGAAGCTTTCTTT. Translation gives CASSLVVENTEAFF. The chain uses TRBV7-9 and TRBJ1-1; D uncertain. This CDR3 is 14 amino acids long. Germline-derived CDR1 and CDR2 are SEHNR and FQNEAQ (reference sequence). Between the trimmed V and J ends, which lost 1 base and 1 base, there was a span of 7 bases.

The genes are TRBV4-2 and TRBJ1-1; D is unresolved. The CDR3 sequence is 15 residues long. Trimming stripped 0 bases from V and 5 bases from J, with 13 bases between. Per the germline V gene, CDR1 is LGHNA and CDR2 is YNFKEQ. The CDR3 reads CASSQDGLIRTEAFF. CDR3 in DNA: TGTGCCAGCAGCCAAGACGGACTTATCCGGACTGAAGCTTTCTTT.

This clonotype has more than one count but fewer than ten. CDR3: CASSLTGDSEYGYTF. As DNA, the CDR3 is TGCGCCAGCAGCTTAACTGGCGACAGCGAATATGGCTACACCTTC. This chain connects TRBV5-1 to TRBJ1-2, with TRBD1 as a possible D gene (5 bases). The CDR3 spans 15 residues. Trimming took 2 bases from V and 5 from J, leaving 16 bases between them. Germline CDR1 is SGHRS and CDR2 is YFSETQ.

The sample holds a few counts of this clonotype. V is TRBV4-1 and J is TRBJ2-2; no definite D call. The CDR3 runs to 12 residues. V was shortened by 0 bases and J by 5 bases, with 1 base between the two germline ends. Germline loops: CDR1 MGHRA, CDR2 YSYEKL. The CDR3 protein is CASSQETGELFF. The CDR3 nucleotides read TGCGCCAGCAGCCAAGAAACCGGGGAGCTGTTTTTT.

The genes are TRBV21-1 and TRBJ2-3; the DNA was not used to check the table's D call, TRBD2. TRBV21-1 is marked as a pseudogene. This CDR3 is built from 17 residues. The CDR3 region is CASSTNQAGGPRDTQYF. The CDR3 DNA sequence: TGTGCCAGCAGCACTAATCAAGCGGGAGGGCCCCGGGATACGCAGTATTTT.

This clonotype came up many times. The chain uses TRBV7-2 and TRBJ2-3; D unclear. V dropped 5 bases and J dropped 1 base, with 10 bases sitting between them. There are 14 residues in the CDR3. Germline lookup yields CDR1 SGHTA and CDR2 FQGNSA. CDR3 sequence reads: CASSLLGGTDTQYF. Written as DNA, the CDR3 is TGTGCCAGCAGCCTTCTTGGAGGCACAGATACGCAGTATTTT.

J is TRBJ2-1 and V is TRBV12-3 or TRBV12-4; D is possibly TRBD2 (6 bases). The CDR3 has 15 amino acids. V dropped 5 bases and J dropped 3 bases, with 14 bases sitting between them. CDR3 loop: CASSQQGLNYNEQFF. The CDR3, as DNA: TGTGCCAGCAGTCAGCAGGGACTGAACTACAATGAGCAGTTCTTC.